This T cell receptor beta chain was sequenced during a study of cytomegalovirus exposure and HLA in healthy donors. Regarding the study as a whole: CMV antigen specificity was confirmed in vitro for a few CMV-associated chains. Later analysis associated a missense DCLRE1C variant with TCR beta V- and J-gene trimming. Prior analysis indicated that the majority of TCR beta V segments exhibited productivity approximately 87% or approximately 30% of the time.

Germline V lookup: CDR1 SGHNT, CDR2 YYREEE (reference sequence). V lost 0 bases and J lost 7, with 11 bases in between. The CDR3 is 14 residues long. About this clone: Its cognate antigen is unknown.

It was with 60 Vbeta and 13 Jbeta primers that the PCR ran. Sequencing was performed with immunoSEQ multiplex PCR; in TCRdb, only in-frame clones are kept and a portion is missing. The sample includes 150,000 to 180,000 clones, roughly 72% of them seen just once. V gene TRBV5-4 combines with J gene TRBJ2-1, with D tentatively TRBD2 (6 bases). The sequence was obtained from a man aged 25 to 40 in good health and CMV-seronegative. What was sequenced was PBMCs. CDR3: CASSLGGGVNEQFF. CDR3 sequence (DNA): TGTGCCAGCAGCTTGGGGGGCGGGGTTAATGAGCAGTTCTTC. Full variable domain (rest looked up from reference TRBV5-4 and TRBJ2-1): ETGVTQSPTHLIKTRGQQVTLRCSSQSGHNTVSWYQQALGQGPQFIFQYYREEENGRGNFPPRFSGLQFPNYSSELNVNALELDDSALYLCASSLGGGVNEQFFGPGTRLTVL.